This TCR beta chain was profiled in a study of blood T cell repertoires in COVID-19. Study in general: T cells, B-cell-depleted T cells, or PBMCs supplied cDNA or gDNA.

Profiled with immunoSEQ multiplex PCR; TCRdb holds only in-frame clones, not every one. Among around 250,000 clones listed, about 86% were seen once. The V gene lost 1 base and the J gene lost 8 bases, with 17 bases spanning the gap. The CDR3 runs 15 residues. Germline CDR1 reads MGHRA; CDR2 reads YSYEKL. The sequence was obtained from a man younger than 35 with active or convalescent COVID-19. Sequenced: peripheral blood. V gene TRBV4-1 combines with J gene TRBJ1-1; D is unresolved. Written as DNA, the CDR3 is TGCGCCAGCAGCCAAGTAGACCGGCGGCGGGTCGAAGCTTTCTTT. Translating gives CASSQVDRRRVEAFF.